Listed below are T cell receptor beta chains from one sample, sequenced in a study of shared clonotypes between healthy human individuals. This table comes from immunoSEQ multiplex PCR, and its TCRdb copy is limited to in-frame clones, with some not included. The sample shows 950,000 to 1,300,000 clones, about 75% of them seen only once. The sample consisted of memory CD4+ T cells sorted from blood. The origin of the receptors is a man between 18 and 29 years old in good health. Both conserved end residues are part of each CDR3. A D gene is named only where the DNA matches it firmly. Only some rows state a clone size, as once, few, many or a class for expanded clones.

.	once	TRBV7-2	TRBJ1-2	CASSQTRDYGYTF	TGTGCCAGCAGCCAGACCAGGGACTATGGCTACACCTTC
.	.	TRBV19	TRBJ2-1	CASSIFGTEQFF	TGTGCCAGTAGTATTTTTGGGACTGAGCAGTTCTTC
.	.	TRBV13	TRBJ1-1	CASSLGQGGTEAFF	TGTGCCAGCAGCTTAGGTCAGGGAGGCACTGAAGCTTTCTTT
.	.	TRBV6-1	TRBJ1-1	CASSEGGRGFGFF	TGTGCCAGCAGTGAAGGTGGCAGGGGCTTTGGTTTCTTT
.	.	TRBV6-1	TRBJ2-3	CASSEQDNTDTQYF	TGTGCCAGCAGTGAACAGGACAATACAGATACGCAGTATTTT
TRBD1	.	TRBV25-1	TRBJ2-7	CASSLGTVHEQYF	TGTGCCAGCAGCCTAGGGACAGTCCACGAGCAGTACTTC
TRBD1	.	TRBV5-1	TRBJ2-2	CASSLGTGSSDGELFF	TGCGCCAGCAGCTTGGGGACAGGCTCCTCTGACGGGGAGCTGTTTTTT
.	once	TRBV11-2	TRBJ2-7	CASSLLRGREWKQYF	TGTGCCAGCAGCTTACTACGGGGCCGGGAATGGAAGCAGTACTTC
TRBD1	.	TRBV5-4	TRBJ2-7	CASSARTGPDEQYF	TGTGCCAGCAGCGCCCGGACAGGGCCCGACGAGCAGTACTTC
.	once	TRBV6-6	TRBJ2-2	CASLWTGATGELFF	TGTGCCAGCCTCTGGACGGGAGCAACCGGGGAGCTGTTTTTT
.	.	TRBV7-2	TRBJ1-1	CASSPGSDKGGTEAFF	TGTGCCAGCAGCCCAGGGTCGGACAAAGGCGGCACTGAAGCTTTCTTT
.	.	TRBV29-1	TRBJ1-5	CSLQRLTGDSNQPQHF	TGCAGCCTACAAAGGTTGACAGGAGATAGCAATCAGCCCCAGCATTTT
.	once	TRBV5-1	TRBJ2-3	CASSLPDVSTDTQYF	TGCGCCAGCAGCTTGCCGGACGTTAGCACAGATACGCAGTATTTT
TRBD1	few	TRBV11-2	TRBJ2-2	CASSSTGAGTGELFF	TGTGCCAGCAGCTCGACAGGGGCGGGCACCGGGGAGCTGTTTTTT
TRBD1	.	TRBV10-3	TRBJ1-2	CAITEDRNYGYTF	TGTGCCATCACGGAGGACAGGAACTATGGCTACACCTTC
TRBD1	.	TRBV10-2	TRBJ1-3	CASSESWPGGVIGNTIYF	TGCGCCAGCAGTGAGTCTTGGCCAGGGGGCGTAATCGGAAACACCATATATTTT
.	.	TRBV5-1	TRBJ2-7	CASSLEGPPYEQYF	TGCGCCAGCAGCTTGGAGGGGCCCCCCTACGAGCAGTACTTC
.	.	TRBV6-1	TRBJ2-7	CASSDVGYEQYF	TGTGCCAGCAGTGACGTAGGCTACGAGCAGTACTTC
TRBD1	.	TRBV11-2	TRBJ2-2	CASSLAPGQLNTGELFF	TGTGCCAGCAGCTTAGCCCCGGGACAGCTGAACACCGGGGAGCTGTTTTTT
.	.	TRBV6-5	TRBJ2-2	CASSLQGTGELFF	TGTGCCAGCAGCCTACAGGGTACCGGGGAGCTGTTTTTT
.	.	TRBV7-9	TRBJ2-7	CAIRGTEQYF	TGTGCCATCCGGGGGACAGAACAGTACTTC
.	few	TRBV6-4	TRBJ2-3	CASSALGGTDTQYF	TGTGCCAGCAGTGCGTTGGGGGGCACAGATACGCAGTATTTT